This T cell receptor beta chain came from a study of identical twins. General observations from the study: Models underestimated TCR alpha sharing (out-of-frame) in monozygotic twins.

In germline, CDR1 is SGHVS, CDR2 FNYEAQ. The V gene lost 1 base and the J gene lost 4 bases, with 13 bases spanning the gap. The length of the CDR3 is 15 residues. TCRdb re-analysed the 5' RACE reads in MiXCR, keeping a single row per CDR3 protein. Of about 190,000 distinct CDR3 sequences in the sample, less than 20% were seen once. In the case of this clonotype: Its antigen is unidentified.

A further study also used this sample, focusing on T cells expressing NK-cell markers. As that report states: No clear determination of HCMV specificity was made for expanded NKG2C+ T cell clones.

V is TRBV7-6 and J is TRBJ2-5, with D unresolved. This clonotype was obtained from a woman aged 18-29 years in good health. Sequencing was performed on CD8+ T cells sorted from blood. CDR3 loop: CASSLDVERLETQYF. The CDR3 coding sequence is TGTGCCAGCAGCTTAGATGTGGAGCGCCTAGAGACCCAGTACTTC. Looking up the rest from reference TRBV7-6 and TRBJ2-5 gives the full variable domain: GAGVSQSPRYKVTKRGQDVALRCDPISGHVSLYWYRQALGQGPEFLTYFNYEAQQDKSGLPNDRFSAERPEGSISTLTIQRTEQRDSAMYRCASSLDVERLETQYFGPGTRLLVL.